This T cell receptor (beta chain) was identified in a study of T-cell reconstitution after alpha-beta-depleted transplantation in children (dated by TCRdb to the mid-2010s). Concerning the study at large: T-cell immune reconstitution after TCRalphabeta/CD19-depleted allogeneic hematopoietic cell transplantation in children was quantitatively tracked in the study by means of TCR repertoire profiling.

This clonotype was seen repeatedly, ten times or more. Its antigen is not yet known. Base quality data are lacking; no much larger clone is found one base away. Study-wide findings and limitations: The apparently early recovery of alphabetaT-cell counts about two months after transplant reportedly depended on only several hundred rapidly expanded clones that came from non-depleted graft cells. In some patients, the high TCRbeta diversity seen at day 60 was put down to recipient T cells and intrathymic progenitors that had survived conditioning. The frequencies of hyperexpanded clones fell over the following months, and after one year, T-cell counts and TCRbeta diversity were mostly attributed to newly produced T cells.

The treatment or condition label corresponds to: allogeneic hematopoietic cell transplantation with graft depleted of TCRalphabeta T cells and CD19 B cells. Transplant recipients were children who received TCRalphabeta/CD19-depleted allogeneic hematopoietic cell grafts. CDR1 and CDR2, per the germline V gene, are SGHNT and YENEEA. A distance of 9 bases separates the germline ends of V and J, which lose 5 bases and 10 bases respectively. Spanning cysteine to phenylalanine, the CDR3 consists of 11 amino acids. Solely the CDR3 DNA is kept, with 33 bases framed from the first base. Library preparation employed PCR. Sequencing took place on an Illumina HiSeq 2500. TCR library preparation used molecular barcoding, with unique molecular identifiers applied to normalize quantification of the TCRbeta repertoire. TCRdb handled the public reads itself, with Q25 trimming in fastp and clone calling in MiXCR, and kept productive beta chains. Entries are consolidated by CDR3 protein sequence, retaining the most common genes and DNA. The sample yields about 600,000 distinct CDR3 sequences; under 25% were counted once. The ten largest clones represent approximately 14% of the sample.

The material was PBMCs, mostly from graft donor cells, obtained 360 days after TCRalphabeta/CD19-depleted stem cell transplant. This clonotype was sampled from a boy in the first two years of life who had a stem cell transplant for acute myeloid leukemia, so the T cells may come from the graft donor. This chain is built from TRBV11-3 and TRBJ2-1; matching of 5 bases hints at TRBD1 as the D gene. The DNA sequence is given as TGTGCCAGCAGCCCTCGGACAGAGCAGTTCTTC. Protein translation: CASSPRTEQFF.